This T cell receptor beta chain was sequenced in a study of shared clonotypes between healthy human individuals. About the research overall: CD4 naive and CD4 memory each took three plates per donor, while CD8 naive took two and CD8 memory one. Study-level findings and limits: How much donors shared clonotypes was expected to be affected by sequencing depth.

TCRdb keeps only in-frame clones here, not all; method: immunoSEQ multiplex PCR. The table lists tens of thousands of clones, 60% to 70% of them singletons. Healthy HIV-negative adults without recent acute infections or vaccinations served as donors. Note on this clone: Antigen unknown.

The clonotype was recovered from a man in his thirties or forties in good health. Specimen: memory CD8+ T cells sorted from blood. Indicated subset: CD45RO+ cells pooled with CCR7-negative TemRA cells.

The CDR3 region is CASSFNPGTQETQYF. The CDR3 nucleotides read TGTGCCAGCAGCTTCAACCCTGGAACACAAGAGACCCAGTACTTC. The V call is TRBV5-8, the J call TRBJ2-5; D is undetermined. Trimming shortened V by 2 bases and J by 2 bases, and 13 bases separated the two germline ends. CDR1 is SGHTS and CDR2 is YDEGEE in the germline V gene. The CDR3 is 15 residues long.